The table lists the clone carrying this T cell receptor (beta chain) with a count of one. This specimen belongs to a study of blood T cell repertoires in COVID-19. Study as a whole: Samples came from the United States, Italy and Spain, spanning acute and convalescent COVID-19.

The authors' processing: Amplified reference gene primers provided the basis for estimating nucleated cell counts. Clones were sequenced by immunoSEQ multiplex PCR, and TCRdb holds only the in-frame ones, with some missing. V and J calls and clone size are those listed in that table; D and trimming were worked out from the DNA. The sample consists of 35,000 to 45,000 clones, 70% to 90% of them appearing once. Input material: peripheral blood. This clonotype was sampled from a human donor in a cohort sampled during active COVID-19.

The CDR3, as DNA: TGTGCCTGGAGTACAGTTGGAAACACCATATATTTT. Translation: CAWSTVGNTIYF. The V call is TRBV30, the J call TRBJ1-3; D is undetermined. Trimming shortened V by 2 bases and J by 3 bases, and 5 bases separated the two germline ends. The CDR3 has 12 residues. The germline V gene encodes CDR1 GTSNPN and CDR2 SVGIG (reference sequence).